The clone carrying this T cell receptor beta chain was observed at least ten times. Antigen unknown. The data were obtained in a study of T cell repertoires in cytomegalovirus infection. The germline V gene encodes CDR1 LGHDT and CDR2 YNNKEL (reference sequence). V was trimmed by 6 bases and J by 0 bases, leaving 10 bases between them. The CDR3 has 14 amino acids. TCRdb re-called the reads through MiXCR, storing one row per CDR3 protein. This table has 680,000 or so distinct CDR3 sequences, 30% to 35% appearing once. This specimen consisted of cultured PBMCs, obtained from culture after CMV antigen stimulation. The clonotype comes from a human donor in good health (CMV status not recorded). Some clones in this sample may be carry-over from other donors' samples. V and J are TRBV3-1 and TRBJ2-3; D call uncertain. DNA of the CDR3: TGTGCCAGCAGTCCCCTAGGTAGCACAGATACGCAGTATTTT. As protein: CASSPLGSTDTQYF.